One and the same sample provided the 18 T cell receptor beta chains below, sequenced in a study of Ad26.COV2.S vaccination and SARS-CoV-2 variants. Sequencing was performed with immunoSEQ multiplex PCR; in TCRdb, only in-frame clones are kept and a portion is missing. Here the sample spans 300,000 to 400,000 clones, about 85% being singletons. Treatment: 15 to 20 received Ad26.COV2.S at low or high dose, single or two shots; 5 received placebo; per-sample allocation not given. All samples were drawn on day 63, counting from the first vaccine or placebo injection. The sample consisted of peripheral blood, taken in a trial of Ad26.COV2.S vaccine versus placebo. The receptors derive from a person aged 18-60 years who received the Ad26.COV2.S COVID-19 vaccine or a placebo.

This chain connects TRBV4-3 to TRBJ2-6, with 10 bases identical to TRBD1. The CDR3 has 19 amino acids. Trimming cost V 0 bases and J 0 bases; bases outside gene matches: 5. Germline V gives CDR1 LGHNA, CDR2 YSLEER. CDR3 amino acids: CASSQDGTGVASGANVLTF. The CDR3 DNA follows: TGCGCCAGCAGCCAAGATGGGACAGGGGTTGCCTCTGGGGCCAACGTCCTGACTTTC.

The CDR3 region is CASSRAFSGGFNSPLHF. The CDR3 DNA reads as TGTGCCAGCAGTAGGGCCTTCTCCGGGGGATTTAATTCACCCCTCCACTTT. The chain carries TRBV2 and TRBJ1-6; maybe TRBD1 (5 bases). The CDR3 is 17 residues long. V lost 5 bases and J 6 bases, leaving 20 bases between the germline ends. CDR1 and CDR2 from the germline V gene are SNHLY and FYNNEI.

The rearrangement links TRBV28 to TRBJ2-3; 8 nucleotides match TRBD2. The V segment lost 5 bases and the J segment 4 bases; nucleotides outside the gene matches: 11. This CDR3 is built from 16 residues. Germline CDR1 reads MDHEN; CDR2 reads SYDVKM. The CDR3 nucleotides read TGTGCCAGCAGTCAGATGGGACTAGAGGGCTCAGATACGCAGTATTTT. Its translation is CASSQMGLEGSDTQYF.

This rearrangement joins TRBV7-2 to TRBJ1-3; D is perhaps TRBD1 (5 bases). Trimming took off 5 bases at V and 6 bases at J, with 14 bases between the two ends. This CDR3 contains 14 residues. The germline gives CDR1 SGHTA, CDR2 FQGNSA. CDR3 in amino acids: CASSLGDAKNTIYF. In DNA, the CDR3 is TGTGCCAGCAGCCTCGGGGACGCCAAAAACACCATATATTTT.

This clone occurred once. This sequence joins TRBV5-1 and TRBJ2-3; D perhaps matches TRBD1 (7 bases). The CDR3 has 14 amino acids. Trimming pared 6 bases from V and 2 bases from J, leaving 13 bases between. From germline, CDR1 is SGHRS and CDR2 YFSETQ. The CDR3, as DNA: TGCGCCAGCAACCCCAGGGGGGTCACAGATACGCAGTATTTT. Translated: CASNPRGVTDTQYF. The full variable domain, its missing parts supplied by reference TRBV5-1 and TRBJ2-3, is KAGVTQTPRYLIKTRGQQVTLSCSPISGHRSVSWYQQTPGQGLQFLFEYFSETQRNKGNFPGRFSGRQFSNSRSEMNVSTLELGDSALYLCASNPRGVTDTQYFGPGTRLTVL.

Here the CDR3 DNA reads TGTGCCAGCTCACTCCCTATGGGGCGACAGGGTAGGACTGAAGCTTTCTTT. It yields the protein CASSLPMGRQGRTEAFF. The chain links TRBV18 to TRBJ1-1; 7 bases agree with TRBD1. Trimming took 4 bases from V and 5 from J; bases not matched to a gene: 16. The CDR3 runs to 17 residues. Germline V gene lookup returns CDR1 KGHSH and CDR2 LQKENI.

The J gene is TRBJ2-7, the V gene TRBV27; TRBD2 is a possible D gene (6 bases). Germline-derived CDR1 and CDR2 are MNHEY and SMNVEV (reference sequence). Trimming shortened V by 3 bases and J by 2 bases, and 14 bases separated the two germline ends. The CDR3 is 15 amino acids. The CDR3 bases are TGTGCCAGCAGTTTCTTTGCCGGGGGAACCTACGAGCAGTACTTC. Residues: CASSFFAGGTYEQYF.

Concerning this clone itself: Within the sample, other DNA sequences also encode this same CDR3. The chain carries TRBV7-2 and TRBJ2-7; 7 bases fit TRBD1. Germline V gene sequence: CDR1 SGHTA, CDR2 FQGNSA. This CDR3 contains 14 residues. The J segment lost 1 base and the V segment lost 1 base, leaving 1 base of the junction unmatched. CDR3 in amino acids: CASSLDRGSYEQYF. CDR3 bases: TGTGCCAGCAGCTTAGACAGGGGTTCCTACGAGCAGTACTTC.

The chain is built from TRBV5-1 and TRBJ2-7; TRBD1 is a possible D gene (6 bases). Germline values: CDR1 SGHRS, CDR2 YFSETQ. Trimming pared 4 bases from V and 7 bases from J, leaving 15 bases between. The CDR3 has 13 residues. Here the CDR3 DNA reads TGCGCCAGCAGCCCTGGACAGATTGGAGAGCAGTACTTC. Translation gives CASSPGQIGEQYF.

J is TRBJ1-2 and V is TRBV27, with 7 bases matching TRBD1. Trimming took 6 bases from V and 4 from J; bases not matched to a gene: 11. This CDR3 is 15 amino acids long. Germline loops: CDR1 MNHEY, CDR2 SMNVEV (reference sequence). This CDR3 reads CASRPYRGDGYGYTF. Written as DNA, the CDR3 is TGTGCCAGCAGACCCTACAGGGGCGATGGCTATGGCTACACCTTC.

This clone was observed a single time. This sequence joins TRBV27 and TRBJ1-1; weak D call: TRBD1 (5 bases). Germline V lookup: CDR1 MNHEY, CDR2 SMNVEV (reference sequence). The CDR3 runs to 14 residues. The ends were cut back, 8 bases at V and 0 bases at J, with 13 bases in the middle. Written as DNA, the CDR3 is TGTGCCAGCGGGCCCCAGGGCGTGAACACTGAAGCTTTCTTT. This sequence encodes CASGPQGVNTEAFF.

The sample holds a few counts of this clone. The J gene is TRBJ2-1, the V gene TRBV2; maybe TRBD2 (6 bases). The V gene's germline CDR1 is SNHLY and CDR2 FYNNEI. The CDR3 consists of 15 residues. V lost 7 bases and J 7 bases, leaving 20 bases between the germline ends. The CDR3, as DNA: TGTGCCAGCACCGATGGGAGTAGCGGTTTGAATGAGCAGTTCTTC. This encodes CASTDGSSGLNEQFF. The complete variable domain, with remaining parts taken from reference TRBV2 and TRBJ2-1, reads EPEVTQTPSHQVTQMGQEVILRCVPISNHLYFYWYRQILGQKVEFLVSFYNNEISEKSEIFDDQFSVERPDGSNFTLKIRSTKLEDSAMYFCASTDGSSGLNEQFFGPGTRLTVL.

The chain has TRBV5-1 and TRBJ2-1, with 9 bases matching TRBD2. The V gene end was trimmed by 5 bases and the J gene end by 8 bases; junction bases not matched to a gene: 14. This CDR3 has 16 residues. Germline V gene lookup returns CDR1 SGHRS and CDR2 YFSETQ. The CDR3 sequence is CASRKRGDYRDDEQFF. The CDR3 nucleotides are TGCGCCAGCAGGAAGCGGGGGGATTATAGGGACGATGAGCAGTTCTTC.

The CDR3 nucleotides are TGTGCCAGCAGCTTGGGGACCCCGAGAACCGGGGAGCTGTTTTTT. It is translated as CASSLGTPRTGELFF. The V call is TRBV7-6, the J call TRBJ2-2, with D possibly being TRBD1 or TRBD2 (5 bases each). Trimming removed 3 bases at V and 5 bases at J, with 13 bases between. CDR3 length: 15 amino acids. CDR1 is SGHVS and CDR2 is FNYEAQ in the germline V gene.

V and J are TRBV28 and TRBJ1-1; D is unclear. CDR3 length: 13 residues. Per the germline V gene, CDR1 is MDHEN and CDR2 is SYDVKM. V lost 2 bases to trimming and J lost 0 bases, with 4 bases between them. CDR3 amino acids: CASSLRLNTEAFF. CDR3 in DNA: TGTGCCAGCAGTTTACGTTTGAACACTGAAGCTTTCTTT. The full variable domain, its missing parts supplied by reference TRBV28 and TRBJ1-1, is DVKVTQSSRYLVKRTGEKVFLECVQDMDHENMFWYRQDPGLGLRLIYFSYDVKMKEKGDIPEGYSVSREKKERFSLILESASTNQTSMYLCASSLRLNTEAFFGQGTRLTVV.

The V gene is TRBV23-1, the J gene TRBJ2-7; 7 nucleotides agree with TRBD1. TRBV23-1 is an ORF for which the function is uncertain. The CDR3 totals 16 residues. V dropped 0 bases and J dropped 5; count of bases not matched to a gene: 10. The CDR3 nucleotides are TGCGCCAGCAGTCAATCCAGCCCACAGGGGTCGCACGAGCAGTACTTC. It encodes CASSQSSPQGSHEQYF.

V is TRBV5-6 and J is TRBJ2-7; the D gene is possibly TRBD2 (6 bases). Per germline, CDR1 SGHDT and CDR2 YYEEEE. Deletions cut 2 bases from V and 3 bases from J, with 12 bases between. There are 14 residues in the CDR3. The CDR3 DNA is TGTGCCAGCAGCTTATGGGGGGTTAACTACGAGCAGTACTTC. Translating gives CASSLWGVNYEQYF. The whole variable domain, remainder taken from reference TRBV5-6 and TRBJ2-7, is DAGVTQSPTHLIKTRGQQVTLRCSPKSGHDTVSWYQQALGQGPQFIFQYYEEEERQRGNFPDRFSGHQFPNYSSELNVNALLLGDSALYLCASSLWGVNYEQYFGPGTRLTVT.

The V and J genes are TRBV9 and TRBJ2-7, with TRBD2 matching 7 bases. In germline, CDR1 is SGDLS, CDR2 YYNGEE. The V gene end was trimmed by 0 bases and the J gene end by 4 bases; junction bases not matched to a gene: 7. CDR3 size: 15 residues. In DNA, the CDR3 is TGTGCCAGCAGCGTAGGGACTAGGAATGAATACGAGCAGTACTTC. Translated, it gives CASSVGTRNEYEQYF.